These 3 T cell receptor beta chains were all obtained from the same sample, sequenced in a study of response to subunit inactivated influenza vaccine. From the RT-PCR reads, TCRdb called clonotypes with MiXCR, one entry per CDR3 protein. The sample shows a few hundred thousand distinct CDR3 sequences, less than 15% of them seen only once. This specimen was PBMCs from blood, taken approximately 13 days after vaccination. The receptor source for this set is a man aged 45-65 years who received an inactivated influenza vaccine.

A few counts support this clonotype. The chain uses TRBV5-1 and TRBJ2-2; 7 nucleotides agree with TRBD1. Germline assignment: CDR1 SGHRS and CDR2 YFSETQ. The CDR3 contains 15 residues. The trim removed 0 bases at V and 7 bases at J, leaving 6 bases unmatched. The CDR3 spells CASSLAATGNGELFF. Here the CDR3 DNA reads TGCGCCAGCAGCTTGGCGGCGACAGGGAACGGGGAGCTGTTTTTT.

This clonotype has just a few counts. The chain combines TRBV5-1 with TRBJ2-3; a weak D match, TRBD2 (7 bases). The CDR3 runs 16 residues. The V gene lost 1 base and the J gene lost 3 bases, with 15 bases spanning the gap. Per germline, CDR1 SGHRS and CDR2 YFSETQ. CDR3 sequence reads: CASSLSGKGGTDTQYF. Written as DNA, the CDR3 is TGCGCCAGCAGCTTGTCGGGGAAGGGGGGGACAGATACGCAGTATTTT. The variable domain in full, completed from reference TRBV5-1 and TRBJ2-3, reads KAGVTQTPRYLIKTRGQQVTLSCSPISGHRSVSWYQQTPGQGLQFLFEYFSETQRNKGNFPGRFSGRQFSNSRSEMNVSTLELGDSALYLCASSLSGKGGTDTQYFGPGTRLTVL.

CDR3 in amino acids: CASSQDPIRAFLAVPSYEQYF. For the CDR3, the DNA is TGTGCCAGCAGCCAAGACCCGATACGGGCTTTTCTAGCGGTACCCTCCTACGAGCAGTACTTC. This chain uses TRBV4-2 with TRBJ2-7, with TRBD2 matching 7 bases. V lost 0 bases, J lost 0 bases, and 20 bases stayed unmatched. CDR3 length: 21 amino acids. CDR1 and CDR2 (germline): LGHNA, YNFKEQ.